Listed below are T cell receptor beta chains from one sample, sequenced in a study of blood T cell repertoires in COVID-19. Assay: immunoSEQ multiplex PCR; the TCRdb copy retains only in-frame clones and omits some. The table shows hundreds of thousands of clones, with about 90% occurring only once. Sequences were obtained from PBMCs or T cells enriched from blood (not recorded which). These receptors were collected from a man under 40 who had recovered from COVID-19. Both conserved end residues are part of each CDR3.

v_gene	j_gene	CDR3aa
TRBV6-5	TRBJ2-1	CASSSRGNAGEQFF
TRBV4-1	TRBJ2-2	CASSQGFSPGLAGSIGGELFF
TRBV7-7	TRBJ2-2	CASSPTRPGLAGRSDTGELFF
TRBV27	TRBJ2-7	CASSPSTGGTYEQYF
TRBV6-1	TRBJ1-5	CASSEAPRVGNQPQHF
TRBV24-1	TRBJ1-2	CATSDTGTGASRTGYTF
TRBV7-8	TRBJ1-4	CASSPGHLSEKLFF
TRBV30	TRBJ2-7	CAAIRGIAYEQYF
TRBV7-6	TRBJ1-3	CASSLVPQIVSGNTIYF
TRBV19	TRBJ1-2	CASKKDSKLSNYGYTF